This TCR beta chain was sequenced during a study of cytomegalovirus exposure and HLA in healthy donors. Study conclusions and caveats: V segments that were indistinguishable, TRBV6-2 and TRBV6-3 among them, were omitted from analysis. The number of N-insertions in an Asian-associated ancestry cluster was reportedly below the approximately 680-donor mean in a later analysis.

This clone was observed once. Antigen: not known. With 60 Vbeta and 13 Jbeta primers, the PCR was carried out. Here immunoSEQ multiplex PCR was the method, and the copy in TCRdb shows in-frame clones only, minus some. Among about 120,000 clones listed, about 80% were seen once. In nominal health when sampled, donors likely had unrecorded immune exposures nonetheless. The CDR3 length is 15 residues. Trimming cost V 3 bases and J 7 bases, with 20 bases left between them. Germline CDR1 is SGHNT and CDR2 is YYREEE (reference sequence). The chain joins TRBV5-4 to TRBJ2-7; D may be TRBD2 (5 bases). The TCR was taken from a woman between 40 and 55 years old in good health and CMV-seropositive. Material: PBMCs. This CDR3 reads CASSSAAQQTGEQYF. CDR3 nucleotides: TGTGCCAGCAGCTCGGCGGCTCAGCAAACGGGGGAGCAGTACTTC.